This T cell receptor beta chain was found in a study of CD8+ T cells in alopecia areata. As for the study in general: Each day, treated patients took oral tofacitinib twice, at 5 to 10 mg per dose.

Researchers took lesional scalp punch biopsies and peripheral blood from people who were alopecia areata patients. Study results and limitations: Scalp samples also contribute reads from the resident alphabeta T cells found in normal skin. Clonality was higher in lesional than normal scalp, especially in alopecia totalis/universalis.

cDNA reverse transcribed from extracted RNA served as the sequencing template. Data came from immunoSEQ multiplex PCR; TCRdb stores just in-frame clones and leaves some out. In the table there are 220,000 or so clones, approximately 61% of which are singletons. Concerning this clone itself: Antigen specificity is unknown.

Germline-derived CDR1 and CDR2 are MDHEN and SYDVKM. The CDR3 is 14 residues long. Trimming shortened V by 3 bases and J by 5 bases, and 14 bases separated the two germline ends. Source: CD4+ T cells sorted from blood, taken at week 0. V usage is TRBV28 and J usage is TRBJ2-7; TRBD2 is a possible D gene (6 bases). The clonotype was recovered from a human donor with alopecia areata. The CDR3 is CASSFGGVLDEQYF. CDR3 nucleotide sequence: TGTGCCAGCAGTTTCGGAGGGGTCCTGGACGAGCAGTACTTC.